The 5 T cell receptor beta chains reported below all come from one sample, sequenced in a study of CD8 T cells in ankylosing spondylitis. MiXCR, run by TCRdb on the 5' RACE reads, gives a single entry per CDR3 protein. This sample carries about 250,000 distinct CDR3 sequences, under 35% of them seen once, and the ten largest clones take 4% to 5.5%. Sample: blood, either unsorted or a sorted T cell fraction (not recorded which). Receptors originate from a male donor with ankylosing spondylitis or in good health (not recorded which).

A few counts support this clonotype. The chain uses TRBV20-1 and TRBJ1-6; the D is unclear. Trimming shortened V by 0 bases and J by 0 bases, and 12 bases separated the two germline ends. The length of the CDR3 is 17 residues. Germline V lookup: CDR1 DFQATT, CDR2 SNEGSKA (reference sequence). This chain's CDR3 is CSARDRAALSYNSPLHF. CDR3 nucleotide sequence: TGCAGTGCTAGAGATCGGGCAGCACTCTCCTATAATTCACCCCTCCACTTT.

The gene calls are TRBV5-1 and TRBJ2-7, with TRBD1 matching over 7 bases. The germline CDR1 and CDR2 sequences are SGHRS and YFSETQ. Germline trimming cut 4 bases from V and 7 bases from J; bases unmatched to any gene: 11. CDR3 length: 14 residues. CDR3 DNA sequence: TGCGCCAGCAGCCCCCGACAGGGCGAATGGGAGCAGTACTTC. It encodes CASSPRQGEWEQYF.

The V gene is TRBV28, the J gene TRBJ1-2; D possibly corresponds to TRBD1 (6 bases). The CDR3 consists of 14 residues. Per the germline V gene, CDR1 is MDHEN and CDR2 is SYDVKM. The germline V and J ends were trimmed by 8 bases and 0 bases, with 13 bases remaining between them. Here the CDR3 DNA reads TGTGCCAGCCTCATACAGGGACCTAACTATGGCTACACCTTC. It codes for CASLIQGPNYGYTF.

This chain connects TRBV10-3 to TRBJ2-1; D may be TRBD1 (6 bases). Looked up from germline, CDR1 is ENHRY and CDR2 is SYGVKD. The length of the CDR3 is 15 residues. The ends were cut back, 6 bases at V and 0 bases at J, with 12 bases in the middle. In DNA form, the CDR3 reads TGTGCCATCAGGGGGGCGTTCGACTCCTACAATGAGCAGTTCTTC. Its translation: CAIRGAFDSYNEQFF.

The J gene is TRBJ2-2, the V gene TRBV12-3 or TRBV12-4; 7 nucleotides line up with TRBD1. This CDR3 has 17 amino acids. Germline trimming cut 7 bases from V and 3 bases from J; bases unmatched to any gene: 14. This chain's CDR3 is CASTPPGTDLDTGELFF. For the CDR3, the DNA is TGTGCCAGCACCCCTCCGGGGACAGACCTCGACACCGGGGAGCTGTTTTTT.